Each of the 19 T cell receptor beta chains below was sequenced from the same sample in a study of blood T cell repertoires in COVID-19. The method was immunoSEQ multiplex PCR; TCRdb's version includes in-frame clones alone and lacks a portion of them. The data show roughly 130,000 clones, under 95% seen once. Sequences were obtained from peripheral blood. All receptors come from a man aged 50-59 years with active COVID-19.

This CDR3 is CASSLRGQGTDTQYF. CDR3 in DNA: TGTGCCAGCAGCCTCCGGGGACAGGGCACAGATACGCAGTATTTT. V is TRBV9 and J is TRBJ2-3; 8 nucleotides agree with TRBD1. V shed 4 bases and J 1 base; nucleotides not matched to a gene: 5. The germline V gene has CDR1 SGDLS and CDR2 YYNGEE. The CDR3 is made up of 15 amino acids. Filled out from reference TRBV9 and TRBJ2-3, the complete variable domain reads DSGVTQTPKHLITATGQRVTLRCSPRSGDLSVYWYQQSLDQGLQFLIQYYNGEERAKGNILERFSAQQFPDLHSELNLSSLELGDSALYFCASSLRGQGTDTQYFGPGTRLTVL.

The genes are TRBV9 and TRBJ2-1; 10 positions agree with TRBD2. With 7 bases clipped from V and 3 bases from J, the junction kept 10 bases outside the gene matches. From germline, CDR1 is SGDLS and CDR2 YYNGEE. The CDR3 has 16 residues. The CDR3 here is CASGVEREGFYNEQFF. The CDR3 bases are TGTGCCAGCGGGGTGGAGCGGGAGGGCTTCTACAATGAGCAGTTCTTC.

V gene TRBV27 combines with J gene TRBJ2-1, with D possibly being TRBD2 (6 bases). This CDR3 region has 12 residues. From germline, CDR1 is MNHEY and CDR2 SMNVEV (reference sequence). V lost 6 bases and J lost 9, with 12 bases in between. CDR3 nucleotides: TGTGCCAGCAGCATTAGCGGAAGTGAGCAGTTCTTC. This sequence encodes CASSISGSEQFF.

This chain links TRBV3-1 (or the pseudogene TRBV3-2) with TRBJ1-2; 7 bases fit TRBD1. With 3 bases clipped from V and 8 bases from J, the junction kept 6 bases outside the gene matches. The germline V gene has CDR1 LGHDT and CDR2 YNNKEL (reference sequence). This CDR3 has 13 residues. CDR3: CASSHDRARGYTF. Written as DNA, the CDR3 is TGTGCCAGCAGCCATGACAGGGCACGCGGCTACACCTTC.

This chain links TRBV5-3 with TRBJ1-1; no reliable D call. TRBV5-3 has ORF status, its function being uncertain. The CDR3 covers 10 residues. V lost 4 bases, J lost 11 bases, and 9 bases lay in between. CDR3 DNA: TGTGCCAGAAGCCCGAGGATCGCTTTCTTT. Its translation: CARSPRIAFF.

This rearrangement joins TRBV7-2 to TRBJ1-2; TRBD1 is a possible D gene (5 bases). There are 13 residues in the CDR3. V dropped 5 bases and J dropped 8 bases, with 15 bases sitting between them. Germline lookup yields CDR1 SGHTA and CDR2 FQGNSA. The CDR3 loop is CASSVQWGDGYTF. For the CDR3, the DNA is TGTGCCAGCAGCGTCCAGTGGGGGGACGGCTACACCTTC.

The V gene is TRBV5-1, the J gene TRBJ1-2, with TRBD1 matching over 10 bases. J was trimmed by 7 bases and V by 4 bases; bases with no gene match: 4. The germline gives CDR1 SGHRS, CDR2 YFSETQ. The length of the CDR3 is 13 residues. The CDR3 region has the DNA TGCGCCAGCAGCCTCGGGACAGGGGTTGGCTACACCTTC. Translating it yields CASSLGTGVGYTF.

This chain connects TRBV13 to TRBJ2-7; 7 bases fit TRBD1. Germline V gene data show CDR1 as PRHDT and CDR2 as FYEKMQ (reference sequence). The CDR3 loop spans 15 amino acids. V dropped 5 bases and J dropped 6; count of bases not matched to a gene: 13. The CDR3 spells CASSRTTGSLREQYF. CDR3 bases: TGTGCCAGCAGCCGGACGACAGGGTCACTCCGCGAGCAGTACTTC.

J is TRBJ2-1 and V is TRBV3-1 (or the pseudogene TRBV3-2); 7 bases fit TRBD1. The germline gives CDR1 LGHDT, CDR2 YNNKEL (reference sequence). The V and J ends lost 4 bases and 1 base, in that order; junction bases with no gene match: 4. The CDR3 contains 15 residues. The CDR3: CASSPKGQSYNEQFF. In DNA form, the CDR3 reads TGTGCCAGCAGCCCCAAGGGACAGTCCTACAATGAGCAGTTCTTC.

The chain carries TRBV11-2 and TRBJ1-6; unclear D gene. The CDR3 is 15 amino acids. Germline loops: CDR1 SGHAT, CDR2 FQNNGV. Trimming pared 5 bases from V and 2 bases from J, leaving 10 bases between. DNA for the CDR3: TGTGCCAGCAGCCCAGCTAGCACCTATAATTCACCCCTCCACTTT. Translating it yields CASSPASTYNSPLHF.

The chain is built from TRBV13 and TRBJ1-2; perhaps TRBD1 as D (6 bases). The V gene lost 0 bases and the J gene lost 5 bases, with 13 bases spanning the gap. CDR3 length equals 15 residues. CDR1 PRHDT and CDR2 FYEKMQ come from the germline V gene (reference sequence). CDR3 nucleotide sequence: TGTGCCAGCAGCTTAGGGGGACACAGGCAGTATGGCTACACCTTC. The encoded protein is CASSLGGHRQYGYTF.

The chain recombines TRBV7-9 with TRBJ1-2; TRBD1 is a possible D gene (6 bases). The CDR3 sequence is 14 residues long. CDR1 SEHNR and CDR2 FQNEAQ come from the germline V gene (reference sequence). V lost 3 bases and J 3 bases, leaving 11 bases between the germline ends. Here the CDR3 DNA reads TGTGCCAGCAGCTTGCCGTACAGGGACTATGGCTACACCTTC. It encodes CASSLPYRDYGYTF. Supplemented by reference TRBV7-9 and TRBJ1-2, the full variable domain reads DTGVSQNPRHKITKRGQNVTFRCDPISEHNRLYWYRQTLGQGPEFLTYFQNEAQLEKSRLLSDRFSAERPKGSFSTLEIQRTEQGDSAMYLCASSLPYRDYGYTFGSGTRLTVV.

This chain links TRBV6-5 with TRBJ2-7; tentative D call: TRBD2 (5 bases). This CDR3 spans 13 amino acids. V dropped 6 bases and J dropped 0 bases, with 9 bases sitting between them. Germline assignment: CDR1 MNHEY and CDR2 SVGAGI. DNA for the CDR3: TGTGCCAGCAGCCGTGGACTCTCCTACGAGCAGTACTTC. Amino acids: CASSRGLSYEQYF.

This chain links TRBV6-5 with TRBJ1-1, with 9 positions matching TRBD1. V lost 4 bases and J lost 0; bases outside the gene matches: 6. CDR3 length equals 16 residues. Germline assignment: CDR1 MNHEY and CDR2 SVGAGI. CDR3 sequence reads: CASSSTGGGLNTEAFF. The DNA of the CDR3 is TGTGCCAGCAGTTCAACAGGGGGCGGATTGAACACTGAAGCTTTCTTT.

The rearrangement joins TRBV18 to TRBJ1-6, with D perhaps TRBD1 (5 bases). The length of the CDR3 is 15 residues. V shed 3 bases and J shed 5 bases, with 11 bases lying between them. From germline, CDR1 is KGHSH and CDR2 LQKENI. The CDR3 spells CASSPGGSDNSPLHF. Here the CDR3 DNA reads TGTGCCAGCTCACCCGGGGGGTCGGATAATTCACCCCTCCACTTT. The whole variable domain, remainder taken from reference TRBV18 and TRBJ1-6, is NAGVMQNPRHLVRRRGQEARLRCSPMKGHSHVYWYRQLPEEGLKFMVYLQKENIIDESGMPKERFSAEFPKEGPSILRIQQVVRGDSAAYFCASSPGGSDNSPLHFGNGTRLTVT.

The rearrangement links TRBV5-1 to TRBJ2-2; 8 bases match TRBD1. This CDR3 is 17 amino acids long. Per germline, CDR1 SGHRS and CDR2 YFSETQ. J gave up 4 bases and V 0 bases, and 8 bases lay outside the gene matches. The CDR3 loop is CASSLGRQGASTGELFF. Here the CDR3 DNA reads TGCGCCAGCAGCTTGGGTCGGCAGGGGGCGTCCACCGGGGAGCTGTTTTTT.

This chain connects TRBV6-5 to TRBJ2-5, with a possible D match to TRBD2 (5 bases). V dropped 5 bases and J dropped 7 bases, with 11 bases sitting between them. From germline, CDR1 is MNHEY and CDR2 SVGAGI. The CDR3 sequence is 12 residues long. CDR3 sequence reads: CASSPGVGTQYF. The CDR3 DNA reads TGTGCCAGCAGTCCCGGGGTAGGGACCCAGTACTTC.

CDR3 in DNA: TGTGCCAGCAGCTCGGGACTAAGCACAGATACGCAGTATTTT. Its translation: CASSSGLSTDTQYF. The chain recombines TRBV5-6 with TRBJ2-3; TRBD2 matches at 7 bases. The junction had 1 base not matched to a gene; V was cut back by 3 bases and J by 0 bases. In germline, CDR1 is SGHDT, CDR2 YYEEEE. CDR3 length equals 14 residues.

The chain employs TRBV10-2 and TRBJ1-1; 7 bases agree with TRBD1. Germline V gives CDR1 WSHSY, CDR2 SAAADI. Trimming cost V 3 bases and J 3 bases; bases outside gene matches: 7. The CDR3 spans 15 residues. The CDR3 DNA reads as TGCGCCAGCAGTGATGAGGACAGGCTGGACACTGAAGCTTTCTTT. Its translation is CASSDEDRLDTEAFF.